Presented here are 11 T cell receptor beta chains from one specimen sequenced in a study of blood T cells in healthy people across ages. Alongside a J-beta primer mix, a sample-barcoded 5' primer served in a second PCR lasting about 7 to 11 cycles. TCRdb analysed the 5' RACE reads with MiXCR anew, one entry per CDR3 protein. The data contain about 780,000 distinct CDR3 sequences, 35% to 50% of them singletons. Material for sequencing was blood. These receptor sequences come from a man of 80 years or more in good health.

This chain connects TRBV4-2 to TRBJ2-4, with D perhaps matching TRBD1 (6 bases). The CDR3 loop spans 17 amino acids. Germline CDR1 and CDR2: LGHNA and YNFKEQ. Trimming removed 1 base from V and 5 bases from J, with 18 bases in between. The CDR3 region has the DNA TGTGCCAGCAGCCAAGTTCAATCCGGGACACACCAAAACATTCAGTACTTC. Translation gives CASSQVQSGTHQNIQYF.

CDR3 loop: CASSEVLAGYEQYF. The CDR3 nucleotides are TGTGCCAGCAGTGAAGTTCTTGCGGGCTACGAGCAGTACTTC. The chain employs TRBV2 and TRBJ2-7, with D possibly TRBD2 on 5 matching bases. Germline lookup yields CDR1 SNHLY and CDR2 FYNNEI. Trimming shortened V by 1 base and J by 3 bases, and 10 bases separated the two germline ends. The CDR3 is 14 residues long. The whole variable domain, remainder taken from reference TRBV2 and TRBJ2-7, is EPEVTQTPSHQVTQMGQEVILRCVPISNHLYFYWYRQILGQKVEFLVSFYNNEISEKSEIFDDQFSVERPDGSNFTLKIRSTKLEDSAMYFCASSEVLAGYEQYFGPGTRLTVT.

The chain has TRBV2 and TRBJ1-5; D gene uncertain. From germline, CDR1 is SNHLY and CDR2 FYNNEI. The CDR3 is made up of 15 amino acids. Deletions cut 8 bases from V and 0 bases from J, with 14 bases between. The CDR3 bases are TGTGCCAGCGCAGCGACCAGATCTAGCAATCAGCCCCAGCATTTT. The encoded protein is CASAATRSSNQPQHF.

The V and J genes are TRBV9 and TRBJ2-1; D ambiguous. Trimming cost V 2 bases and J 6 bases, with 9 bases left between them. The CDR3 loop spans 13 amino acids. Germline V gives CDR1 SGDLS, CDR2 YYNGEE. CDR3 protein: CASSVQILNEQFF. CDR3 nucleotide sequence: TGTGCCAGCAGCGTGCAAATTCTCAATGAGCAGTTCTTC.

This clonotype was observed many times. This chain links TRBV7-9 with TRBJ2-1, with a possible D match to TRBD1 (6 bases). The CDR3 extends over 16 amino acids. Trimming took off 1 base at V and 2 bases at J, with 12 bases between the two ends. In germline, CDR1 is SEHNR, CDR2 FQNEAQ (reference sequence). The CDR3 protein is CASSLGQGRPYNEQFF. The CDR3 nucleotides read TGTGCCAGCAGCTTAGGGCAGGGGCGCCCCTACAATGAGCAGTTCTTC.

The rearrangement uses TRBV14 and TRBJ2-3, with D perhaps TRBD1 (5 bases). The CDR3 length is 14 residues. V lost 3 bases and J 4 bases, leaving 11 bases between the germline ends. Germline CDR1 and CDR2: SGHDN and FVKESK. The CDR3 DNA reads TGTGCCAGCAGCCAGGCAGGGATGGCAGATACGCAGTATTTT. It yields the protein CASSQAGMADTQYF.

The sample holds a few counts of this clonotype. DNA for the CDR3: TGTGCCAGCGGGAGATTATCGGAGACCCAGTACTTC. This gives the protein CASGRLSETQYF. This sequence joins TRBV28 and TRBJ2-5, with D possibly being TRBD2 (5 bases). There are 12 residues in the CDR3. Germline-derived CDR1 and CDR2 are MDHEN and SYDVKM. The germline V and J ends were trimmed by 8 bases and 5 bases, with 12 bases remaining between them.

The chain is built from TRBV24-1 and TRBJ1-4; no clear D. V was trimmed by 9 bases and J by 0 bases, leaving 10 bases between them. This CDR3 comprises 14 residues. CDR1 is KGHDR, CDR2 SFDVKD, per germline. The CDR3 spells CATQIYATNEKLFF. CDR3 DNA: TGTGCCACCCAAATTTACGCAACTAATGAAAAACTGTTTTTT.

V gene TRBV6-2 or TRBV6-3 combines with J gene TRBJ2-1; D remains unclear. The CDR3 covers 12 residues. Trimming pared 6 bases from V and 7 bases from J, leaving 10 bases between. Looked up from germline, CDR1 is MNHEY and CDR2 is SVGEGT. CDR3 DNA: TGTGCCAGCAGGAAACTCGAGAATGAGCAGTTCTTC. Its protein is CASRKLENEQFF.

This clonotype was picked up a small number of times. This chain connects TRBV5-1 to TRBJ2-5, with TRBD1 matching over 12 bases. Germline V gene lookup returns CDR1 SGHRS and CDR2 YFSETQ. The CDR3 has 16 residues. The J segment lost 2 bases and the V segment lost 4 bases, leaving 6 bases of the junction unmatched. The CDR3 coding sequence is TGCGCCAGCAGCCACGGGACAGGGGGCTCACAAGAGACCCAGTACTTC. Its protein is CASSHGTGGSQETQYF.

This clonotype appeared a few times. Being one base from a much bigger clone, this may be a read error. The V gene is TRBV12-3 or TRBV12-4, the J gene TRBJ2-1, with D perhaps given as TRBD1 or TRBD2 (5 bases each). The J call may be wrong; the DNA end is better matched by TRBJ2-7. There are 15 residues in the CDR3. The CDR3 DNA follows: TGTGCCAGCAGTCCCGGGACGGAGGTCTACAATGAGCAGTACTTC. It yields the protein CASSPGTEVYNEQYF.